This T cell receptor (beta chain) was identified during a study of T cell clonality in common variable immunodeficiency. Produced via immunoSEQ multiplex PCR; TCRdb's table is partial and in-frame only. The sample shows 8,500 to 13,000 clones, none of them appearing just once. Overall study findings and caveats: CVID subjects shared fewer TCRbeta clones than healthy controls did. In common variable immunodeficiency, TCR beta chains reportedly carried fewer deletions and N-nucleotide insertions.

A few counts support this clone. Its target is not known. The read ends 3 residues before the CDR3 terminus; that terminus is restored from the germline J gene. Diagnosis required reduced IgG, IgA and/or IgM with specific antibody deficiency. For at least one year, all CVID subjects received replacement immunoglobulin. V trimming: 3 bases; J trimming: 3 bases; junction bases outside the gene matches: 5. This CDR3 contains 15 residues. Looked up from germline, CDR1 is SNHLY and CDR2 is FYNNEI. The V gene is TRBV2, the J gene TRBJ2-7; 10 nucleotides line up with TRBD2. Sequenced: peripheral blood mononuclear cells. The source of this sequence is a human donor with common variable immunodeficiency. Here the CDR3 reads CASSDPSGRFYEQYF. Incomplete CDR3 DNA: TGTGCCAGCAGTGATCCTAGCGGGAGATTCTACGAG.